This T cell receptor delta chain was identified in a study of gamma-delta T cells after stem cell transplantation. TCRdb reapplied CATT to the RT-PCR reads. This table has around 5,700 delta-chain clones, roughly 10% appearing once. This clone has more than one count but fewer than ten. A read error is likely here: a far larger clone is one base away. The same CDR3 also results from other DNA sequences found in this sample. Germline values: CDR1 GEAIGNYY, CDR2 EKD. This CDR3 has 16 amino acids. Losses at the gene ends were 4 bases for V and 0 bases for J; bases not matched to a gene: 8. The sample comprised gamma-delta T cells. This clonotype was sampled from a human donor. It is not recorded whose cells these are; they may come from a transplant donor. This chain uses TRDV2 with TRDJ1, with 9 bases that match TRDD3. The CDR3 sequence: CACDVLGDPYTDKLIF. The CDR3 nucleotides read TGTGCCTGTGATGTACTGGGGGACCCTTACACCGATAAACTCATCTTT.